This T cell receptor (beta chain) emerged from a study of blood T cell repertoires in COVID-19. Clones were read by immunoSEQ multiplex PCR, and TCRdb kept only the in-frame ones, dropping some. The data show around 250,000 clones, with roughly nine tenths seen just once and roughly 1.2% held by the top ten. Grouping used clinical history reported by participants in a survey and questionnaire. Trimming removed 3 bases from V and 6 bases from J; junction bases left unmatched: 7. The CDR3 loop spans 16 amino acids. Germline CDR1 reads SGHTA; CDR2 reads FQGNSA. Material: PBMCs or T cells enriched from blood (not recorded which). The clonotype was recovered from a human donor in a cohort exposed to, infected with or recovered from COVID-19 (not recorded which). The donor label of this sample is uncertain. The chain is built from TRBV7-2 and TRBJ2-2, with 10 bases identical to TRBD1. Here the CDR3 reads CASSLTGGVRSGELFF. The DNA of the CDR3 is TGTGCCAGCAGCTTGACAGGGGGCGTTCGCTCCGGGGAGCTGTTTTTT.